The sequence of this T cell receptor (beta chain) was determined in a study of CD8+CD57+ T cells in acquired aplastic anemia. Across the study: Sorted CD4+ and CD8+ cell DNA averaged around 3.3 ug.

Using genomic DNA as the template, TCR beta VDJ and CDR3 profiling was carried out. TCRdb reprocessed the reads with MiXCR, giving one entry per CDR3 protein. The sample shows fewer than 45,000 distinct CDR3 sequences, about 77% of them seen only once. J was trimmed by 3 bases and V by 3 bases; bases with no gene match: 8. This CDR3 region has 15 residues. Germline V gives CDR1 MGHDK, CDR2 SYGVNS. On this clonotype: Its antigen remains unknown.

General study results and limits: The study identified 25 to 30 CD8+ CDR3 sequences shared by patients and controls. Levels of CD8+ Simpson's diversity were not significantly distinct in patients versus controls.

This sequence originates from a human donor in good health, serving as a control. This chain joins TRBV25-1 and TRBJ2-7, with 7 bases matching TRBD2. The sequencing input was sorted CD4+, CD8+, or CD8+CD57+ T cells (not recorded which) from PBMCs. The CDR3 coding sequence is TGTGCCAGCAGTGACCGCGGGAGCAGGGACTACGAGCAGTACTTC. This sequence encodes CASSDRGSRDYEQYF.